Following are 26 T cell receptor beta chains from one sample sequenced in a study of OX40 agonist ivuxolimab in advanced cancers. Only in-frame clones appear in the TCRdb table, and some are missing; sequencing was by immunoSEQ multiplex PCR. This sample has about 100,000 clones, with 85% to 95% found just once. The sample consisted of CD4+ or CD8+ T cells sorted from blood, taken in a trial of the OX40 agonist ivuxolimab. These receptors were collected from an adult with an advanced solid tumor such as melanoma, head and neck, liver or kidney cancer.

This chain uses TRBV15 with TRBJ2-7; D is unresolved. This CDR3 has 12 residues. The germline CDR1 and CDR2 sequences are LNHNV and YYDKDF (reference sequence). The V end was cut by 1 base, the J end by 6 bases, with 7 bases between. The CDR3 sequence is CATSRVGLEQYF. CDR3 DNA: TGTGCCACCAGCAGAGTAGGGCTCGAGCAGTACTTC.

The chain joins TRBV18 to TRBJ2-1; unclear D gene. CDR3 size: 15 residues. V was cut by 0 bases and J by 6 bases, with 12 bases left in between. The germline CDR1 and CDR2 sequences are KGHSH and LQKENI. The CDR3, as DNA: TGTGCCAGCTCACCACCCCATAATAAAGTCAATGAGCAGTTCTTC. Protein: CASSPPHNKVNEQFF.

The chain couples TRBV7-9 to TRBJ2-3; D remains ambiguous. The CDR3 runs 13 residues. Trimming took 1 base from V and 6 from J, leaving 8 bases between them. Germline-derived CDR1 and CDR2 are SEHNR and FQNEAQ (reference sequence). CDR3 nucleotide sequence: TGTGCCAGCAGCTTAGATGGGTTCGATACGCAGTATTTT. It codes for CASSLDGFDTQYF.

This clone was detected a few times. CDR3 nucleotide sequence: TGTGCCAGAAGCTGGAAGCCGGGACTAGCGTCGTACCAAGAGACCCAGTACTTC. Residues: CARSWKPGLASYQETQYF. The rearrangement joins TRBV7-5 to TRBJ2-5; TRBD2, the table's D call, was not compared with the DNA. TRBV7-5 is flagged as a pseudogene. The CDR3 runs 18 residues.

This chain links TRBV25-1 with TRBJ1-5; TRBD1 might be the D (6 bases). The CDR3 loop spans 13 amino acids. The V and J ends lost 3 bases and 9 bases respectively, with 12 bases between them. Germline CDR1 is MGHDK and CDR2 is SYGVNS. The CDR3 reads CASSDHWTAPQHF. The CDR3 region has the DNA TGTGCCAGCAGTGACCACTGGACAGCGCCCCAGCATTTT.

This clone was seen once. The V call is TRBV5-6, the J call TRBJ1-5; D is unclear. This CDR3 spans 13 amino acids. Deletions cut 3 bases from V and 3 bases from J, with 7 bases between. Germline CDR1 is SGHDT and CDR2 is YYEEEE. CDR3 sequence: CASSSGDNQPQHF. The DNA of the CDR3 is TGTGCCAGCAGCTCTGGGGACAATCAGCCCCAGCATTTT.

This chain joins TRBV5-1 and TRBJ2-7; 7 nucleotides match TRBD1. The CDR3 is made up of 16 amino acids. V was clipped by 2 bases and J by 4 bases; unmatched bases: 12. Germline V CDR1 and CDR2: SGHRS, YFSETQ. CDR3 DNA: TGCGCCAGCAGCTTAGATTCAGGGGGAGTGGGATACGAGCAGTACTTC. This gives the protein CASSLDSGGVGYEQYF.

This rearrangement joins TRBV18 to TRBJ2-5; 14 bases match TRBD2. The CDR3 totals 15 residues. The V gene end was trimmed by 3 bases and the J gene end by 4 bases; junction bases not matched to a gene: 1. Per the germline V gene, CDR1 is KGHSH and CDR2 is LQKENI. CDR3 bases: TGTGCCAGCTCACCCGGGACTAGCGGGAGAGAGACCCAGTACTTC. Translation: CASSPGTSGRETQYF.

The chain uses TRBV4-1 and TRBJ1-5; weak D call: TRBD1 (6 bases). CDR1 is MGHRA and CDR2 is YSYEKL in the germline V gene. The V end lost 0 bases, the J end lost 2 bases, and 11 bases lay between the germline ends. The CDR3 runs to 16 residues. The CDR3 DNA follows: TGCGCCAGCAGCCAAGATCACAGGGCTGGCAATCAGCCCCAGCATTTT. Amino acid sequence: CASSQDHRAGNQPQHF.

This clone was seen only once. The chain recombines TRBV18 with TRBJ2-1; no clear D gene. There are 15 residues in the CDR3. Germline V gives CDR1 KGHSH, CDR2 LQKENI. Between the trimmed V and J ends, which lost 3 bases and 0 bases, there was a span of 9 bases. The CDR3 bases are TGTGCCAGCTCACCGGGCGGCCCCTCCTACAATGAGCAGTTCTTC. It translates to CASSPGGPSYNEQFF.

The rearrangement uses TRBV5-1 and TRBJ2-3; 7 bases match TRBD1. The trim removed 2 bases at V and 2 bases at J, leaving 5 bases unmatched. Germline V gene data show CDR1 as SGHRS and CDR2 as YFSETQ. The CDR3 spans 15 residues. The CDR3 loop reads CASSFGTAVTDTQYF. The CDR3 bases are TGCGCCAGCAGCTTCGGGACAGCGGTCACAGATACGCAGTATTTT. Drawing the rest from reference TRBV5-1 and TRBJ2-3, the complete variable domain is KAGVTQTPRYLIKTRGQQVTLSCSPISGHRSVSWYQQTPGQGLQFLFEYFSETQRNKGNFPGRFSGRQFSNSRSEMNVSTLELGDSALYLCASSFGTAVTDTQYFGPGTRLTVL.

The V call is TRBV19, the J call TRBJ1-5; TRBD1 matches at 9 bases. The V gene's germline CDR1 is LNHDA and CDR2 SQIVND (reference sequence). The CDR3 has 17 residues. J lost 1 base, V lost 9 bases, and 13 bases had no gene match. The CDR3 reads CASTLGTGGGSNQPQHF. In nucleotides, the CDR3 is TGTGCCAGCACGTTGGGCACAGGGGGCGGAAGCAATCAGCCCCAGCATTTT. Complete variable domain (other parts from reference TRBV19 and TRBJ1-5): DGGITQSPKYLFRKEGQNVTLSCEQNLNHDAMYWYRQDPGQGLRLIYYSQIVNDFQKGDIAEGYSVSREKKESFPLTVTSAQKNPTAFYLCASTLGTGGGSNQPQHFGDGTRLSIL.

This clone was seen a handful of times. This chain connects TRBV5-4 to TRBJ2-7; possible D gene TRBD2, 6 bases. This CDR3 spans 15 amino acids. V was shortened by 2 bases and J by 0 bases, with 12 bases between the two germline ends. Germline V CDR1 and CDR2: SGHNT, YYREEE (reference sequence). The CDR3 coding sequence is TGTGCCAGCAGCTTTAGAATCGGGAGCTCCTACGAGCAGTACTTC. Translated: CASSFRIGSSYEQYF.

The chain's CDR3 is CASSFSRLPDTQYF. The DNA of the CDR3 is TGCGCCAGCAGCTTTAGTAGGCTCCCAGATACGCAGTATTTT. The chain joins TRBV5-1 to TRBJ2-3; D unclear. The CDR3 has 14 residues. The germline V gene has CDR1 SGHRS and CDR2 YFSETQ. The V end was cut by 2 bases, the J end by 4 bases, with 11 bases between.

The rearrangement uses TRBV4-2 and TRBJ2-3; 7 bases are shared with TRBD2. The CDR3 extends over 18 amino acids. Germline-derived CDR1 and CDR2 are LGHNA and YNFKEQ. Germline trimming cut 0 bases from V and 0 bases from J; bases unmatched to any gene: 9. This CDR3 is CASSQEGGRASSTDTQYF. CDR3 bases: TGTGCCAGCAGCCAAGAGGGAGGGAGGGCCTCTAGCACAGATACGCAGTATTTT.

The chain uses TRBV5-1 and TRBJ2-5; the match to TRBD1 covers 9 bases. The end of the DNA is better explained by TRBJ2-7, so the J call may be wrong. CDR1 and CDR2 from the germline V gene are SGHRS and YFSETQ. CDR3 length: 14 amino acids. CDR3 sequence: CASSRDRVAYEQYF. The CDR3 DNA follows: TGCGCCAGCAGCCGGGACAGGGTTGCCTACGAGCAGTACTTC.

The V and J genes are TRBV7-9 and TRBJ1-1; tentatively, D is TRBD1 (5 bases). Germline-derived CDR1 and CDR2 are SEHNR and FQNEAQ (reference sequence). V lost 3 bases and J lost 6, with 14 bases in between. There are 14 residues in the CDR3. The CDR3 loop reads CASSLGQGFSEAFF. The CDR3 DNA follows: TGTGCCAGCAGCTTGGGGCAGGGATTCTCTGAAGCTTTCTTT. The whole variable domain, filled in from reference TRBV7-9 and TRBJ1-1, reads DTGVSQNPRHKITKRGQNVTFRCDPISEHNRLYWYRQTLGQGPEFLTYFQNEAQLEKSRLLSDRFSAERPKGSFSTLEIQRTEQGDSAMYLCASSLGQGFSEAFFGQGTRLTVV.

The chain combines TRBV19 with TRBJ2-5; D might be TRBD1 (7 bases). The V end was cut by 3 bases, the J end by 5 bases, with 22 bases between. From germline, CDR1 is LNHDA and CDR2 SQIVND (reference sequence). The CDR3 runs to 17 residues. CDR3 bases: TGTGCCAGTAGTATCTGGGGGGACCCGACAGGGAAGGAGACCCAGTACTTC. Its translation: CASSIWGDPTGKETQYF. Variable domain in full (rest from reference TRBV19 and TRBJ2-5): DGGITQSPKYLFRKEGQNVTLSCEQNLNHDAMYWYRQDPGQGLRLIYYSQIVNDFQKGDIAEGYSVSREKKESFPLTVTSAQKNPTAFYLCASSIWGDPTGKETQYFGPGTRLLVL.

The chain joins TRBV5-5 to TRBJ2-1; D uncertain. Germline V lookup: CDR1 SGHKS, CDR2 YYEKEE (reference sequence). V lost 2 bases and J lost 7, with 10 bases in between. The CDR3 covers 13 residues. CDR3 in amino acids: CASSFPTWNEQFF. The CDR3 DNA is TGTGCCAGCAGCTTTCCGACATGGAATGAGCAGTTCTTC.

This chain joins TRBV11-3 and TRBJ2-2, with 8 positions matching TRBD1. V lost 0 bases, J lost 3 bases, and 6 bases stayed unmatched. This CDR3 has 17 residues. Germline assignment: CDR1 SGHNT and CDR2 YENEEA. CDR3 in amino acids: CASSLDVDRADTGELFF. The CDR3, as DNA: TGTGCCAGCAGCTTAGATGTGGACAGGGCTGACACCGGGGAGCTGTTTTTT. Filled out from reference TRBV11-3 and TRBJ2-2, the complete variable domain reads EAGVVQSPRYKIIEKKQPVAFWCNPISGHNTLYWYLQNLGQGPELLIRYENEEAVDDSQLPKDRFSAERLKGVDSTLKIQPAELGDSAVYLCASSLDVDRADTGELFFGEGSRLTVL.

The rearrangement joins TRBV7-9 to TRBJ1-3, with D tentatively TRBD1 (5 bases). Germline CDR1 SEHNR, CDR2 FQNEAQ (reference sequence). CDR3 size: 15 residues. V was trimmed by 5 bases and J by 4 bases, leaving 15 bases between them. Here the CDR3 reads CASSPGYGGGNTIYF. CDR3 nucleotides: TGTGCCAGCAGCCCCGGTTACGGGGGAGGAAACACCATATATTTT. Full variable domain (remainder filled in from reference TRBV7-9 and TRBJ1-3): DTGVSQNPRHKITKRGQNVTFRCDPISEHNRLYWYRQTLGQGPEFLTYFQNEAQLEKSRLLSDRFSAERPKGSFSTLEIQRTEQGDSAMYLCASSPGYGGGNTIYFGEGSWLTVV.

The chain joins TRBV28 to TRBJ2-2; TRBD1 or TRBD2 may be the D gene (6 bases each). Germline CDR1 MDHEN, CDR2 SYDVKM. Trimming left V 5 bases short and J 4 bases short, with 32 bases between. The CDR3 sequence is 21 residues long. The CDR3 coding sequence is TGTGCCAGCAGTCCGAGGGGGGCCGGGGCCTGGCGAAACCAAGTCACCGGGGAGCTGTTTTTT. Translated, it gives CASSPRGAGAWRNQVTGELFF.

The gene calls are TRBV7-2 and TRBJ2-5, with D possibly matching TRBD2 (6 bases). V gave up 5 bases and J gave up 5 bases, with 15 bases separating them. The germline gives CDR1 SGHTA, CDR2 FQGNSA. This CDR3 comprises 14 residues. This chain's CDR3 is CASSPYGGTETQYF. The CDR3 DNA reads as TGTGCCAGCAGCCCCTACGGCGGGACGGAGACCCAGTACTTC. The whole variable domain, remainder taken from reference TRBV7-2 and TRBJ2-5, is GAGVSQSPSNKVTEKGKDVELRCDPISGHTALYWYRQSLGQGLEFLIYFQGNSAPDKSGLPSDRFSAERTGGSVSTLTIQRTQQEDSAVYLCASSPYGGTETQYFGPGTRLLVL.

The chain carries TRBV7-3 and TRBJ1-1; the match to TRBD1 covers 7 bases. CDR1 is SGHTA, CDR2 FQGTGA, per germline. After removal of 4 bases from V and 5 bases from J, the junction contained 4 bases not matched to a gene. This CDR3 is 13 amino acids long. The CDR3 here is CASSYSGGTEAFF. DNA for the CDR3: TGTGCCAGCAGCTATTCAGGGGGAACTGAAGCTTTCTTT.

The rearrangement joins TRBV5-6 to TRBJ2-5; no reliable D call. This CDR3 has 14 residues. Germline CDR1 is SGHDT and CDR2 is YYEEEE. Trimming stripped 0 bases from V and 5 bases from J, with 11 bases between. The CDR3: CASSLVSAWETQYF. The DNA for the CDR3 is TGTGCCAGCAGCTTGGTGTCCGCTTGGGAGACCCAGTACTTC.

This clone was detected once. This chain links TRBV5-1 with TRBJ2-7; 7 bases are a match to TRBD1. This CDR3 is 13 amino acids long. In germline, CDR1 is SGHRS, CDR2 YFSETQ. The V and J ends lost 3 bases and 2 bases, in that order; junction bases with no gene match: 2. CDR3 DNA sequence: TGCGCCAGCAGCTGGGACAGCGCCTACGAGCAGTACTTC. It translates to CASSWDSAYEQYF.